This TCR beta chain was documented in a study of STAT5B mutations in CD4+ large granular lymphocyte leukemia. The germline V and J ends were trimmed by 7 bases and 1 base, with 4 bases remaining between them. Germline-derived CDR1 and CDR2 are LNHDA and SQIVND (reference sequence). The CDR3 contains 11 residues. Data came from immunoSEQ multiplex PCR; TCRdb stores just in-frame clones and leaves some out. The table includes some 4,000 clones, roughly four fifths detected once. The source is a man between 65 and 85 years old with CD4+ T-cell large granular lymphocyte leukemia. The chain recombines TRBV19 with TRBJ1-1; D not resolved. Specimen: PBMCs. CDR3 in amino acids: CASKENTEAFF. DNA for the CDR3: TGTGCCAGTAAGGAGAACACTGAAGCTTTCTTT.